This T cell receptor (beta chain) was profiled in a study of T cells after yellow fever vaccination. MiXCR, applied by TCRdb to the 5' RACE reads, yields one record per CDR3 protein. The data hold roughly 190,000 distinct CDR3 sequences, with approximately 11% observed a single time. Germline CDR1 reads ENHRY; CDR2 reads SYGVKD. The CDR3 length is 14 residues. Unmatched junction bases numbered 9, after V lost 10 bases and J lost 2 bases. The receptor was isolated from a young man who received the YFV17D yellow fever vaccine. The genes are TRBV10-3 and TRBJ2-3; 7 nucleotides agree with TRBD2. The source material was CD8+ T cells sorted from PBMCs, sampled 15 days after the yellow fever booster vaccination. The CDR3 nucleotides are TGTGCCACAGATCCAGCGGGGACCACAGATACGCAGTATTTT. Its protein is CATDPAGTTDTQYF.